The present T cell receptor (beta chain) was sequenced within a study of blood T cell repertoires in COVID-19 (TCRdb year 2020). With respect to the entire study: Samples from collaborators originated in the United States, Italy and Spain and spanned both the acute and convalescent phases of COVID-19. The material from the prospective study consisted of cDNA or gDNA derived from T cells, B-cell-depleted T cells, or PBMCs. Deeply sampled blood TCRbeta repertoires from subjects exposed to, actively infected with, or recovered from COVID-19 were included in the dataset. The repertoires were released in a freely available public database meant as a resource for research on the immune response to SARS-CoV-2. Samples came from the ongoing ImmuneRACE study (first 160 participants) plus 1,254 subjects from 6 global collaborators. Sample metadata almost always included a de-identified subject ID, COVID-19 status, age in years and sex. HLA class I and class II types, where available, came from metadata supplied by the sample provider rather than from assay-based typing.

In Seattle, one collaborating source enrolled patients while the infection was active and tracked those patients longitudinally over the course of disease. The collaborating institutions used their own protocols to collect whole blood in K2EDTA tubes. Collaborator samples were shipped for TCRbeta analysis as frozen whole blood, isolated PBMCs, or DNA extracted from either sample type. What the study reported, not specific to this receptor: Clinical and demographic metadata were provided uncurated, with the amount varying by source and participant.

Concerning this clone itself: What antigen it recognizes has not been identified. The sample holds no much larger clone one base away, and base qualities are not on file.

The CDR3 holds 13 amino acids from the cysteine to the phenylalanine. The DNA shown is the 39-base CDR3, in frame from base 1. The CDR1 and CDR2 encoded by the germline V gene are SNHLY and FYNNEI. TCRbeta CDR3 regions were amplified from genomic DNA by means of the immunoSEQ Assay, a bias-controlled multiplex PCR. Per the original workflow: Nucleated cell counts per sample were estimated from amplification of reference gene primers within the assay. Sequence reads were collapsed and filtered to measure the absolute abundance of every unique TCRbeta CDR3 rearrangement. Productive Simpson clonality was computed per sample as the square root of Simpson's diversity index over productive rearrangements. The clones in this table, taken by TCRdb from immuneACCESS, are in-frame only. Not every clone is retained; where verified, under half of the shortfall comes from an unresolved V gene, and the cause of the rest is unknown. The DNA gave D and trimming, while V, J and clone size come from that table. Within this sample are some 390,000 clones, with approximately 91% of them counted one time only. Under 2% of the sample belongs to the ten largest clones.

The receptor comes from a woman aged 40-49 years with COVID-19, enrolled during active disease. The chain couples TRBV2 to TRBJ1-4, with TRBD1 identical over 7 junction bases. The specimen sequenced was peripheral blood. The DNA sequence is TGTGCAAGCGGGACAGAAAGCGAGGAAAAACTGTTTTTT. Its coded protein is CASGTESEEKLFF.